This TCR beta chain was observed in a study of technical replicates of blood from a handful of donors. Data came from immunoSEQ multiplex PCR; TCRdb stores just in-frame clones and leaves some out. The table lists about 84,000 clones, roughly 93% of them singletons. This CDR3 contains 13 residues. Germline V gives CDR1 MDHEN, CDR2 SYDVKM. With 8 bases removed from V and 3 bases from J, the gap between germline ends came to 11 bases. The receptor's source is a human donor in good health. V usage is TRBV28 and J usage is TRBJ1-5, with D maybe TRBD1 (6 bases). The sample taken for sequencing was T cells isolated from PBMCs. The CDR3 nucleotides are TGTGCCAGCCGCGGACAGTACAATCAGCCCCAGCATTTT. This encodes CASRGQYNQPQHF.